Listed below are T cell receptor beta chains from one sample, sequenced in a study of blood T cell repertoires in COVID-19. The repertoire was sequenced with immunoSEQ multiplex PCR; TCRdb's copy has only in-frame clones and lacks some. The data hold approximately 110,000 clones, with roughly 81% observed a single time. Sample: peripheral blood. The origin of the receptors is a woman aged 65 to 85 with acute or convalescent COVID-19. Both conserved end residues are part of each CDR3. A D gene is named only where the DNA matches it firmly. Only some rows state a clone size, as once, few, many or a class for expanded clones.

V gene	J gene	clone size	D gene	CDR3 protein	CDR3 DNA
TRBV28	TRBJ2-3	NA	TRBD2	CASSSRVLAGESTDTQYF	TGTGCCAGCAGTTCTAGGGTACTAGCGGGAGAGAGCACAGATACGCAGTATTTT
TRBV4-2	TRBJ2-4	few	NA	CASSQDRSRGNIQYF	TGTGCCAGCAGCCAAGATAGGAGCAGGGGAAACATTCAGTACTTC
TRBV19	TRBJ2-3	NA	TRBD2	CASGAGGLTDTQYF	TGTGCCAGTGGGGCGGGAGGTCTCACAGATACGCAGTATTTT
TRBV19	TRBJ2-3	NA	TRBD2	CASSSRTSGGADTQYF	TGTGCCAGTAGTTCCCGGACTAGCGGGGGTGCAGATACGCAGTATTTT
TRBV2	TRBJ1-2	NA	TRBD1	CASKTGAQRTATYGYTF	TGTGCCAGCAAAACAGGGGCACAACGGACTGCAACCTATGGCTACACCTTC
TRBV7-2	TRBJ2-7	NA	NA	CASSSKYEQYF	TGTGCCAGCAGCTCTAAATACGAGCAGTACTTC
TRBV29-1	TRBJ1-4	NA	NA	CSVEDPVANEKLFF	TGCAGCGTTGAAGACCCGGTCGCTAATGAAAAACTGTTTTTT
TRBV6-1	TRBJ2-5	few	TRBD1	CASSEWVGQGAETQYF	TGTGCCAGCAGTGAATGGGTCGGACAGGGAGCAGAGACCCAGTACTTC
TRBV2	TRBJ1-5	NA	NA	CASSPDTYNQPQHF	TGTGCCAGCAGCCCTGACACCTACAATCAGCCCCAGCATTTT
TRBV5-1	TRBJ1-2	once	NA	CASRQIAGRTNYGYTF	TGCGCCAGCAGACAGATTGCAGGAAGAACTAACTATGGCTACACCTTC
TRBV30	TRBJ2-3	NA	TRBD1	CAWGQGPPDTQYF	TGTGCCTGGGGACAGGGCCCTCCCGATACGCAGTATTTT
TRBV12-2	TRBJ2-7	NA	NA	CASRLDHNRGQNLSPHGQYF	TGTGCAAGTCGCTTAGATCATAACAGGGGACAAAATTTGTCACCCCACGGGCAGTACTTC
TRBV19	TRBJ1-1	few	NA	CASNAGLVNTEAFF	TGTGCCAGTAATGCGGGACTGGTGAACACTGAAGCTTTCTTT
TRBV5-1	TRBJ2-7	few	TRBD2	CASSLGAGGLHEQYF	TGCGCCAGCAGCTTGGGGGCGGGAGGGCTACACGAGCAGTACTTC
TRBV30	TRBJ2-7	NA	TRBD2	CAWSVTSGREQYF	TGTGCCTGGAGTGTCACTAGCGGCCGGGAGCAGTACTTC
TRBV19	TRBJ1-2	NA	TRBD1	CASSKHRGQDYGYTF	TGTGCCAGTAGTAAACACAGGGGGCAAGACTATGGCTACACCTTC
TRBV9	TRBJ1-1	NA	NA	CASSAEGTTEAFF	TGTGCCAGCAGCGCCGAGGGGACAACTGAAGCTTTCTTT
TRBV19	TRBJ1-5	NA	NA	CASSTRGQPQHF	TGTGCCAGTAGCACCAGGGGTCAGCCCCAGCATTTT
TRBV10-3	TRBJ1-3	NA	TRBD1	CATRTGGISEGNTIYF	TGTGCCACCCGGACAGGGGGCATCTCTGAAGGAAACACCATATATTTT
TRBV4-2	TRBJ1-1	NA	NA	CASSRWGVNTEAFF	TGTGCCAGCAGCCGGTGGGGGGTGAACACTGAAGCTTTCTTT
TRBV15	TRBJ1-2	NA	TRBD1	CATSRGGGGLYGYTF	TGTGCCACCAGCAGAGGAGGGGGCGGTCTCTATGGCTACACCTTC
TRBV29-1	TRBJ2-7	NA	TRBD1	CSVAGTAIYEQYF	TGCAGCGTTGCCGGGACAGCTATCTACGAGCAGTACTTC
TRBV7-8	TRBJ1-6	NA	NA	CASSPAGDSPLHF	TGTGCCAGCAGTCCCGCCGGGGATTCACCCCTCCACTTT
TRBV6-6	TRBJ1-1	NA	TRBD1	CASSYSTGWRDTEAFF	TGTGCCAGCAGTTACTCGACAGGGTGGCGGGACACTGAAGCTTTCTTT
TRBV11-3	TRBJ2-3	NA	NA	CASSSQGADTQYF	TGTGCCAGCAGCTCCCAGGGCGCCGATACGCAGTATTTT
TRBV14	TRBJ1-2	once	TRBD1	CASSATQGGYGYTF	TGTGCCAGCAGCGCTACGCAGGGGGGCTATGGCTACACCTTC
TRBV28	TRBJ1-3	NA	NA	CASVSESSGNTIYF	TGTGCCAGCGTATCGGAGAGCTCTGGAAACACCATATATTTT
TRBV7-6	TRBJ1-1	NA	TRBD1	CASSLGRDRNTEAFF	TGTGCCAGCAGCTTAGGCCGGGACAGGAACACTGAAGCTTTCTTT
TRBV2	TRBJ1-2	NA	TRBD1	CASSPDRGRDGYTF	TGTGCCAGCAGTCCGGACAGGGGGCGGGATGGCTACACCTTC
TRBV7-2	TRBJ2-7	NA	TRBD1	CASSLSRGRIYEQYF	TGTGCCAGCAGCCTCTCCAGGGGGCGCATCTACGAGCAGTACTTC
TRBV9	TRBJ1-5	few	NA	CASSTGIWGNQPQHF	TGTGCCAGCAGCACAGGGATCTGGGGCAATCAGCCCCAGCATTTT
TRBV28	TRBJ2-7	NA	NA	CASSLYGGSYSYEQYF	TGTGCCAGCAGTTTGTACGGCGGGTCCTACTCCTACGAGCAGTACTTC
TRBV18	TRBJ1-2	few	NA	CASSPSGEPYYGYTF	TGTGCCAGCTCACCTTCGGGGGAGCCTTACTATGGCTACACCTTC
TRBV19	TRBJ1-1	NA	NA	CASIGDDSAGMNTEAFF	TGTGCCAGTATCGGCGATGACTCGGCCGGGATGAACACTGAAGCTTTCTTT
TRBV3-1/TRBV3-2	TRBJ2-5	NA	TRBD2	CASSQEPGLAEPYQETQYF	TGTGCCAGCAGCCAGGAGCCGGGACTAGCGGAGCCGTACCAAGAGACCCAGTACTTC
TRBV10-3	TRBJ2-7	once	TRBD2	CAISGLAGGPPYEQYF	TGTGCCATCAGTGGGTTAGCGGGGGGCCCCCCCTACGAGCAGTACTTC
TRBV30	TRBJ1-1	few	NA	CAWRRLNTEAFF	TGTGCCTGGAGACGGTTGAACACTGAAGCTTTCTTT
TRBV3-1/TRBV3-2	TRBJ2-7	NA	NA	CASSQVVISYEQYF	TGTGCCAGCAGCCAAGTTGTGATTAGCTACGAGCAGTACTTC
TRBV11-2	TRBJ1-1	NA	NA	CASSLAGGSEAFF	TGTGCCAGCAGCTTAGCCGGCGGCTCTGAAGCTTTCTTT
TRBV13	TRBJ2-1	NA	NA	CASSLVVNEQFF	TGTGCCAGCAGCTTAGTAGTAAATGAGCAGTTCTTC
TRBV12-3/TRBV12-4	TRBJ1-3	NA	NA	CASSHPQGNTIYF	TGTGCCAGCAGTCATCCACAGGGAAACACCATATATTTT
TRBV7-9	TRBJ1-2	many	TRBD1	CASSPGQGGYTF	TGTGCCAGCAGCCCCGGACAGGGTGGCTACACCTTC
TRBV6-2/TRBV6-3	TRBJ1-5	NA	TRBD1	CASSYSRGTESNQPQHF	TGTGCCAGCAGTTACTCCAGGGGGACAGAGAGCAATCAGCCCCAGCATTTT
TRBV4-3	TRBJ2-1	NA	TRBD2	CASSQEIGLVGNEQFF	TGCGCCAGCAGCCAAGAGATTGGACTAGTAGGCAATGAGCAGTTCTTC
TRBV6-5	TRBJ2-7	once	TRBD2	CASSREAGYEQYF	TGTGCCAGCAGCCGGGAGGCGGGCTACGAGCAGTACTTC
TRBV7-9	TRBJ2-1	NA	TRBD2	CASSLVSGGGNEQFF	TGTGCCAGCAGCTTAGTAAGCGGGGGCGGCAATGAGCAGTTCTTC
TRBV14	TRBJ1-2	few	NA	CASSQVGLNYGYTF	TGTGCCAGCAGCCAAGTAGGACTGAACTATGGCTACACCTTC
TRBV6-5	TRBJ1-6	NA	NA	CASSRESKRTLHF	TGTGCCAGCAGCCGGGAGTCAAAGAGAACCCTCCACTTT
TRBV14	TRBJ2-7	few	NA	CASSQEAGEAYEQYF	TGTGCCAGCAGCCAAGAGGCAGGTGAAGCCTACGAGCAGTACTTC
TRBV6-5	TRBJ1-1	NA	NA	CASTLDLRGTEAFF	TGTGCCAGCACCTTAGATCTTAGGGGGACTGAAGCTTTCTTT
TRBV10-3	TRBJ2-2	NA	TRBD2	CATRLAGGTGELFF	TGTGCCACCAGACTAGCGGGAGGTACCGGGGAGCTGTTTTTT
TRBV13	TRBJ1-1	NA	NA	CASSQDMNTEAFF	TGTGCCAGCAGCCAGGACATGAACACTGAAGCTTTCTTT